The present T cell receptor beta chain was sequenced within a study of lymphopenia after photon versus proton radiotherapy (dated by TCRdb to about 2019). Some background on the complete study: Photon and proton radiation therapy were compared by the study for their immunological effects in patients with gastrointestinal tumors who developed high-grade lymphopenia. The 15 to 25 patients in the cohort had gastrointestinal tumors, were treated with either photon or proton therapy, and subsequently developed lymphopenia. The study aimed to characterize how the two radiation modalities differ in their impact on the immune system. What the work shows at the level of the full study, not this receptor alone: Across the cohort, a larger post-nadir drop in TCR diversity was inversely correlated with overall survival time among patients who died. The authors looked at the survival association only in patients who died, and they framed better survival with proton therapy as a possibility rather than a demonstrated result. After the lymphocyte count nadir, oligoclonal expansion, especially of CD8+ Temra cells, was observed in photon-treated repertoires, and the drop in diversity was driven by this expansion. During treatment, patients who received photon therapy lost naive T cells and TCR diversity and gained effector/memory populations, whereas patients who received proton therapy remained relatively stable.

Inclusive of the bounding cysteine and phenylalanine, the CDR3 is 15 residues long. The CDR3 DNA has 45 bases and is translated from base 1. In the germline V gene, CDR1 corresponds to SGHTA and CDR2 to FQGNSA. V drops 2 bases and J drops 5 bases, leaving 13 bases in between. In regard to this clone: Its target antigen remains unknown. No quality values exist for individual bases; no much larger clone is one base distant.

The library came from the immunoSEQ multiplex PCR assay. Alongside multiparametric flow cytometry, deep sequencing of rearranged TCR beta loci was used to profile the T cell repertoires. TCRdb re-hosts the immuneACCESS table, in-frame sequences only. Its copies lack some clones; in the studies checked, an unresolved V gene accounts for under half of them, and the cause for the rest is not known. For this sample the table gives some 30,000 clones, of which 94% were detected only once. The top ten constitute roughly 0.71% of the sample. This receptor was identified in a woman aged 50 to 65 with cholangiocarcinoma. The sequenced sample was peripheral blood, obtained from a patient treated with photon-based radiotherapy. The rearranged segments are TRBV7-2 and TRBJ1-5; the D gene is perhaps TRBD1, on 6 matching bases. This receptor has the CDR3 CASSLLGGQDQPQHF. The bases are TGTGCCAGCAGCTTATTAGGGGGGCAAGATCAGCCCCAGCATTTT. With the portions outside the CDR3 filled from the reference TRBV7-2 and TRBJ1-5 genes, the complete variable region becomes GAGVSQSPSNKVTEKGKDVELRCDPISGHTALYWYRQSLGQGLEFLIYFQGNSAPDKSGLPSDRFSAERTGGSVSTLTIQRTQQEDSAVYLCASSLLGGQDQPQHFGDGTRLSIL.